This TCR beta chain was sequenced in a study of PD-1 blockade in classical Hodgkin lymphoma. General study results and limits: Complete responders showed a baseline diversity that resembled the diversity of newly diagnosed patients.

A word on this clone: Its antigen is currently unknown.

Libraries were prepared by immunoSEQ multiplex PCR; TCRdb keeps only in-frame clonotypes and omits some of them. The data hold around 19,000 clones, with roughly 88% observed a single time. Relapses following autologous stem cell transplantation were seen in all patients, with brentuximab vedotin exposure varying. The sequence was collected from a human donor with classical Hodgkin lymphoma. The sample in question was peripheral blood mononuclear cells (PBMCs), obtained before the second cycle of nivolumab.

The DNA for the CDR3 is TGCGCCAGCAGCTTAAGGGGCGATACGCAGTATTTT. Its translation is CASSLRGDTQYF. The V gene is TRBV5-1, the J gene TRBJ2-3, with TRBD1 as a possible D gene (5 bases). Germline V gives CDR1 SGHRS, CDR2 YFSETQ. This CDR3 is 12 amino acids long. V was trimmed by 2 bases and J by 6 bases, leaving 7 bases between them.